This TCR beta chain appears in the sequencing data of a study of T cell responses to AZD1222 COVID-19 vaccine. About the research overall: Some second doses came at about 4 weeks and others at about 12 weeks; these were pooled.

Profiling relied on immunoSEQ multiplex PCR, and the TCRdb table lists in-frame clones only, not all of them. The table lists about 76,000 clones, around nine tenths of them singletons, with 11% in the top ten. CDR1 and CDR2 from the germline V gene are MDHEN and SYDVKM. V trimming: 6 bases; J trimming: 6 bases; junction bases outside the gene matches: 0. The CDR3 loop spans 13 amino acids. This clonotype was sampled from an adult in good health. The rearrangement links TRBV28 to TRBJ1-6; 9 bases agree with TRBD1. The sample was peripheral blood, taken on day 0 of AZD1222 vaccination. The CDR3 loop reads CASRTGGNSPLHF. In DNA form, the CDR3 reads TGTGCCAGCAGGACAGGGGGTAATTCACCCCTCCACTTT.